A single sample is the source of the 25 T cell receptor beta chains below, sequenced in a study of blood T cell repertoires in COVID-19. Using immunoSEQ multiplex PCR, the repertoire was profiled, and TCRdb retains in-frame clones only, with some absent. The sample shows 90,000 to 150,000 clones, roughly nine tenths of them seen only once. The sample taken for sequencing was peripheral blood. All receptors derive from a man aged 65 to 85 with active or convalescent COVID-19.

The chain uses TRBV28 and TRBJ2-5; the match to TRBD1 covers 8 bases. With 5 bases clipped from V and 5 bases from J, the junction kept 10 bases outside the gene matches. Germline V gene data show CDR1 as MDHEN and CDR2 as SYDVKM. The length of the CDR3 is 15 residues. DNA for the CDR3: TGTGCCAGCAGTACCCCAGGGGGCGCAGGGGAGACCCAGTACTTC. This translates into CASSTPGGAGETQYF.

In its sample, this clone was seen once. J is TRBJ1-5 and V is TRBV7-8; D not certain. Trimming took 5 bases from V and 1 from J, leaving 15 bases between them. Germline loops: CDR1 SGHVS, CDR2 FQNEAQ. This CDR3 region has 16 residues. The CDR3 coding sequence is TGTGCCAGCAGCCTGGACTACGAAGGGAGCAATCAGCCCCAGCATTTT. Translating gives CASSLDYEGSNQPQHF. Filled out from reference TRBV7-8 and TRBJ1-5, the complete variable domain reads GAGVSQSPRYKVAKRGQDVALRCDPISGHVSLFWYQQALGQGPEFLTYFQNEAQLDKSGLPSDRFFAERPEGSVSTLKIQRTQQEDSAVYLCASSLDYEGSNQPQHFGDGTRLSIL.

The chain couples TRBV6-5 to TRBJ1-2; D perhaps matches TRBD1 (5 bases). From germline, CDR1 is MNHEY and CDR2 SVGAGI. The length of the CDR3 is 15 residues. V lost 7 bases, J lost 3 bases, and 18 bases lay in between. The DNA for the CDR3 is TGTGCCAGCACCCAGTACCAAGGGGTAGACTATGGCTACACCTTC. It yields the protein CASTQYQGVDYGYTF.

The sample holds a few counts of this clone. This chain links TRBV7-9 with TRBJ2-7; 7 positions match TRBD1. The germline V gene encodes CDR1 SEHNR and CDR2 FQNEAQ (reference sequence). J gave up 3 bases and V 4 bases, and 12 bases lay outside the gene matches. CDR3 length: 16 amino acids. The CDR3, as DNA: TGTGCCAGCAGCTCTGGGTCCGGGACAGTGCTCTACGAGCAGTACTTC. It encodes CASSSGSGTVLYEQYF.

CDR3 bases: TGTGCCAGCTCACGGGGCCGGACGGGTTCCAGCAATCAGCCCCAGCATTTT. It translates to CASSRGRTGSSNQPQHF. The chain carries TRBV18 and TRBJ1-5; a weak D match, TRBD1 (5 bases). Germline V lookup: CDR1 KGHSH, CDR2 LQKENI. The CDR3 is made up of 17 amino acids. V was pared by 4 bases and J by 1 base, with 17 bases between.

For this clone: The same CDR3 also results from other DNA sequences found in this sample. The chain recombines TRBV29-1 with TRBJ2-1; D is perhaps TRBD2 (6 bases). V lost 1 base to trimming and J lost 0 bases, with 10 bases between them. CDR3 length: 15 residues. Germline CDR1 is SQVTM and CDR2 is ANQGSEA. Here the CDR3 DNA reads TGCAGCGTTGAAGTGTGGGACTCCTCCTACAATGAGCAGTTCTTC. Translation gives CSVEVWDSSYNEQFF.

The J gene is TRBJ2-3, the V gene TRBV10-3; 9 bases agree with TRBD1. Germline CDR1 is ENHRY and CDR2 is SYGVKD. The CDR3 totals 17 residues. The V and J ends lost 6 bases and 1 base, in that order; junction bases with no gene match: 11. CDR3 DNA: TGTGCCATCAGGCCACAGGGGGCGGGGTTGGGCACAGATACGCAGTATTTT. Its protein product is CAIRPQGAGLGTDTQYF.

This clone was seen a single time. V is TRBV5-6 and J is TRBJ1-5; 8 bases fit TRBD1. V was pared by 4 bases and J by 2 bases, with 5 bases of the junction left unmatched. CDR3 length: 15 amino acids. Germline CDR1 SGHDT, CDR2 YYEEEE. The CDR3 DNA reads as TGTGCCAGCAGCGCGACAGGGGTAGGCAATCAGCCCCAGCATTTT. It translates to CASSATGVGNQPQHF. The full variable domain, in which reference TRBV5-6 and TRBJ1-5 provide the parts outside the CDR3, is DAGVTQSPTHLIKTRGQQVTLRCSPKSGHDTVSWYQQALGQGPQFIFQYYEEEERQRGNFPDRFSGHQFPNYSSELNVNALLLGDSALYLCASSATGVGNQPQHFGDGTRLSIL.

The V and J genes are TRBV5-6 and TRBJ2-1; TRBD2 might be the D (6 bases). V was shortened by 3 bases and J by 3 bases, with 16 bases between the two germline ends. Germline CDR1 and CDR2: SGHDT and YYEEEE. The CDR3 covers 16 residues. The CDR3 nucleotides are TGTGCCAGCAGCTCTGCCCCCGGGACTTACTACAATGAGCAGTTCTTC. Its translation: CASSSAPGTYYNEQFF.

This rearrangement joins TRBV28 to TRBJ1-5; TRBD1 matches at 9 bases. The CDR3 runs 15 residues. V gave up 7 bases and J gave up 6 bases; unmatched junction bases: 10. Germline CDR1 and CDR2: MDHEN and SYDVKM. Written as DNA, the CDR3 is TGTGCCAGCAAGCGGCCGGGACAGGGAATTCAGCCCCAGCATTTT. This codes for CASKRPGQGIQPQHF.

The J gene is TRBJ2-1, the V gene TRBV24-1; the match to TRBD2 covers 7 bases. The trim removed 2 bases at V and 0 bases at J, leaving 6 bases unmatched. CDR3 length: 17 amino acids. Per the germline V gene, CDR1 is KGHDR and CDR2 is SFDVKD. The CDR3 protein is CATSDWGGVSSYNEQFF. The CDR3 DNA reads as TGTGCCACCAGTGATTGGGGGGGAGTGAGCTCCTACAATGAGCAGTTCTTC.

The rearrangement joins TRBV28 to TRBJ2-5, with D unclear. This CDR3 is built from 12 residues. V was trimmed by 8 bases and J by 4 bases, leaving 11 bases between them. The germline V gene encodes CDR1 MDHEN and CDR2 SYDVKM. This CDR3 reads CASGSALETQYF. CDR3 bases: TGTGCCAGCGGCTCCGCCCTAGAGACCCAGTACTTC.

The V call is TRBV9, the J call TRBJ1-2; maybe TRBD1 (6 bases). Germline loops: CDR1 SGDLS, CDR2 YYNGEE. Trimming pared 3 bases from V and 2 bases from J, leaving 14 bases between. This CDR3 region has 15 residues. CDR3 DNA sequence: TGTGCCAGCAGCGGCGCAGGGGAGCCCAACTATGGCTACACCTTC. Its protein is CASSGAGEPNYGYTF.

The J gene is TRBJ1-6, the V gene TRBV28; the match to TRBD1 covers 8 bases. Germline-derived CDR1 and CDR2 are MDHEN and SYDVKM. The junction had 6 bases not matched to a gene; V was cut back by 3 bases and J by 8 bases. This CDR3 comprises 15 residues. The CDR3 loop reads CASSFIGQGYSPLHF. The CDR3 DNA reads TGTGCCAGCAGTTTTATCGGACAGGGTTATTCACCCCTCCACTTT. Full variable domain (rest looked up from reference TRBV28 and TRBJ1-6): DVKVTQSSRYLVKRTGEKVFLECVQDMDHENMFWYRQDPGLGLRLIYFSYDVKMKEKGDIPEGYSVSREKKERFSLILESASTNQTSMYLCASSFIGQGYSPLHFGNGTRLTVT.

The genes are TRBV28 and TRBJ2-2; a weak D match, TRBD2 (6 bases). CDR1 and CDR2 from the germline V gene are MDHEN and SYDVKM. V lost 5 bases and J 4 bases, leaving 17 bases between the germline ends. This CDR3 spans 16 amino acids. The CDR3 region is CASSPAGGVVTGELFF. DNA for the CDR3: TGTGCCAGCAGTCCCGCCGGGGGAGTGGTCACCGGGGAGCTGTTTTTT.

The genes are TRBV11-2 and TRBJ2-1, with D perhaps TRBD2 (5 bases). Deletions cut 5 bases from V and 0 bases from J, with 8 bases between. The CDR3 extends over 14 amino acids. Per the germline V gene, CDR1 is SGHAT and CDR2 is FQNNGV. CDR3 nucleotide sequence: TGTGCCAGCAGCGTCAGCGGCTCCTACAATGAGCAGTTCTTC. As protein: CASSVSGSYNEQFF.

The chain recombines TRBV14 with TRBJ2-5; D unresolved. Germline V gene sequence: CDR1 SGHDN, CDR2 FVKESK. The CDR3 consists of 14 residues. With 1 base removed from V and 1 base from J, the gap between germline ends came to 7 bases. The CDR3 region has the DNA TGTGCCAGCAGCCAAGGGGCCCTCCAAGAGACCCAGTACTTC. Translating it yields CASSQGALQETQYF.

This chain uses TRBV19 with TRBJ1-3, with TRBD1 matching over 7 bases. The V segment lost 7 bases and the J segment 4 bases; nucleotides outside the gene matches: 10. There are 15 residues in the CDR3. Germline CDR1 and CDR2: LNHDA and SQIVND (reference sequence). The CDR3 loop is CASTKVGQWGNTIYF. In DNA form, the CDR3 reads TGTGCCAGTACCAAGGTGGGACAGTGGGGAAACACCATATATTTT. Filled out from reference TRBV19 and TRBJ1-3, the complete variable domain reads DGGITQSPKYLFRKEGQNVTLSCEQNLNHDAMYWYRQDPGQGLRLIYYSQIVNDFQKGDIAEGYSVSREKKESFPLTVTSAQKNPTAFYLCASTKVGQWGNTIYFGEGSWLTVV.

CDR3 in DNA: TGTGCCAGCAGCCTCCTAACCGGGACAGGGGGCGATGAGCAGTTCTTC. This translates into CASSLLTGTGGDEQFF. The rearrangement uses TRBV5-4 and TRBJ2-1; 12 bases map to TRBD1. CDR3 length: 16 residues. Germline V gives CDR1 SGHNT, CDR2 YYREEE (reference sequence). Germline trimming cut 4 bases from V and 8 bases from J; bases unmatched to any gene: 10.

The chain combines TRBV7-8 with TRBJ2-7; 11 bases fit TRBD2. Germline V gene data show CDR1 as SGHVS and CDR2 as FQNEAQ. V lost 5 bases and J lost 3; bases outside the gene matches: 9. This CDR3 is built from 16 residues. The CDR3 here is CASSKILAGVSYEQYF. Here the CDR3 DNA reads TGTGCCAGCAGCAAAATACTAGCGGGAGTTAGCTACGAGCAGTACTTC.

This chain links TRBV5-1 with TRBJ2-5; D remains unclear. Per the germline V gene, CDR1 is SGHRS and CDR2 is YFSETQ. V lost 1 base and J 5 bases, leaving 9 bases between the germline ends. The length of the CDR3 is 13 residues. The CDR3 here is CASSLLRTETQYF. Here the CDR3 DNA reads TGCGCCAGCAGCTTGCTCAGAACGGAGACCCAGTACTTC.

The chain links TRBV21-1 to TRBJ1-1. TRBV21-1 has pseudogene status. The CDR3 runs 15 residues. Here the CDR3 reads CASKKPRAGGTEAFF. The CDR3 nucleotides are TGTGCCAGCAAAAAACCCCGGGCGGGGGGCACTGAAGCTTTCTTT.

The V gene is TRBV28, the J gene TRBJ1-1, with 7 bases identical to TRBD1. The CDR3 is 16 amino acids. Trimming cost V 3 bases and J 1 base; bases outside gene matches: 8. Germline CDR1 reads MDHEN; CDR2 reads SYDVKM. CDR3 region: CASSFPNRGPNTEAFF. CDR3 nucleotide sequence: TGTGCCAGCAGTTTCCCGAACAGGGGCCCGAACACTGAAGCTTTCTTT.

The rearrangement joins TRBV5-1 to TRBJ2-7; 7 nucleotides align to TRBD1. The J segment lost 3 bases and the V segment lost 4 bases, leaving 7 bases of the junction unmatched. The CDR3 totals 14 residues. The germline CDR1 and CDR2 sequences are SGHRS and YFSETQ. CDR3 sequence reads: CASSPGQRVYEQYF. In DNA, the CDR3 is TGCGCCAGCAGCCCGGGACAGAGAGTCTACGAGCAGTACTTC.

This clone was seen a handful of times. The genes are TRBV7-2 and TRBJ1-2, with 8 positions matching TRBD1. V shed 5 bases, J shed 3 bases, and the junction held 5 bases outside the gene matches. The length of the CDR3 is 14 residues. CDR1 is SGHTA, CDR2 FQGNSA, per germline. The CDR3 reads CASSDYRGDYGYTF. In DNA, the CDR3 is TGTGCCAGCAGCGATTACAGGGGGGACTATGGCTACACCTTC.